Below, one T cell receptor beta chain is given with its context. Isolated RNA was reverse transcribed in full, so expressed TCRB transcripts were sequenced. Method: immunoSEQ multiplex PCR; TCRdb's copy keeps in-frame clones and lacks some. The sample lists more than 300,000 clones; 7.5% to 9% were seen once. These data come from a study of beta chain features in type 1 diabetes. The sequence was collected from a woman between 18 and 29 years old in good health. Sequencing was carried out using central memory CD4+ T cells from blood.

DNA of the CDR3: TGTGCCAGTACAGGAGGACAGGGGGCAGGGGAGACCCAGTACTTC. It codes for CASTGGQGAGETQYF. V and J are TRBV28 and TRBJ2-5; TRBD1 matches at 11 bases. V lost 9 bases, J lost 5 bases, and 11 bases stayed unmatched. CDR3 length equals 15 residues. The germline gives CDR1 MDHEN, CDR2 SYDVKM.